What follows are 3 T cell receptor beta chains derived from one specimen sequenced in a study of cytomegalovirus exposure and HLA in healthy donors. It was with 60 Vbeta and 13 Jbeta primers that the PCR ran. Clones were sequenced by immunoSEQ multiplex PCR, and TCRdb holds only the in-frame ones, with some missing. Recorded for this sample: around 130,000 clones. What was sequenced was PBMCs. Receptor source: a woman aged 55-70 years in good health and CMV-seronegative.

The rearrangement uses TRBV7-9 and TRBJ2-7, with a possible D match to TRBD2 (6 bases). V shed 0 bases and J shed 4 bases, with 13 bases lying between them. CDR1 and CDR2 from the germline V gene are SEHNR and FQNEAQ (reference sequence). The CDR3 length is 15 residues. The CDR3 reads CASSLAMAGPYEQYF. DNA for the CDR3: TGTGCCAGCAGCTTAGCTATGGCGGGACCATACGAGCAGTACTTC.

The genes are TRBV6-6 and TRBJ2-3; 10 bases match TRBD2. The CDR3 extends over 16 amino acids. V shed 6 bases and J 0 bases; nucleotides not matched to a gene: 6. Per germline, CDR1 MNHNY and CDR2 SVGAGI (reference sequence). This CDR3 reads CASSAQLAGSTDTQYF. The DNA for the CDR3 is TGTGCCAGCAGCGCCCAACTAGCGGGAAGCACAGATACGCAGTATTTT.

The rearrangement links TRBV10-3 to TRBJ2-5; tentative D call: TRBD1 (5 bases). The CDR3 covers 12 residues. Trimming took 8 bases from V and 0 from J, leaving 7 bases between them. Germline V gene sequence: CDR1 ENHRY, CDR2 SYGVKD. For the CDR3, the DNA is TGTGCCATCGAACAGGACCAAGAGACCCAGTACTTC. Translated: CAIEQDQETQYF.